This entry lists 31 T cell receptor beta chains sequenced from one sample in a study of graft-versus-host responses after intestinal transplantation. The table came from immunoSEQ multiplex PCR; TCRdb's copy has only in-frame clones and leaves some out. The sample lists 15,000 or so clones, approximately 88% seen once, with about 6.3% in the top ten. This material consisted of PBMCs, taken roughly 110 days after intestinal transplant. These TCRs come from a human patient who received an intestinal transplant, so some T cells may come from the graft donor.

The genes are TRBV5-6 and TRBJ2-6, with a tentative D call TRBD1 (6 bases). The CDR3 length is 13 residues. Between the trimmed V and J ends, which lost 4 bases and 8 bases, there was a span of 10 bases. Germline-derived CDR1 and CDR2 are SGHDT and YYEEEE. The CDR3 loop reads CASSRGHPNVLTF. The CDR3 DNA sequence: TGTGCCAGCAGCCGGGGACACCCCAACGTCCTGACTTTC.

The chain links TRBV30 to TRBJ2-7; 9 bases line up with TRBD1. After removal of 4 bases from V and 2 bases from J, the junction contained 0 bases not matched to a gene. The germline CDR1 and CDR2 sequences are GTSNPN and SVGIG (reference sequence). The CDR3 sequence is 12 residues long. The CDR3 loop reads CAWNRGPYEQYF. DNA of the CDR3: TGTGCCTGGAACAGGGGGCCCTACGAGCAGTACTTC.

V and J are TRBV13 and TRBJ2-1; D not certain. This CDR3 region has 12 residues. Germline CDR1 PRHDT, CDR2 FYEKMQ (reference sequence). V lost 1 base, J lost 10 bases, and 8 bases lay in between. DNA for the CDR3: TGTGCCAGCAGCTTAGTTTCGAGAGAGCAGTTCTTC. Protein: CASSLVSREQFF.

The chain uses TRBV4-1 and TRBJ2-3, with 11 nucleotides matching TRBD2. In germline, CDR1 is MGHRA, CDR2 YSYEKL. Losses at the gene ends were 2 bases for V and 9 bases for J; bases not matched to a gene: 10. There are 16 residues in the CDR3. CDR3 in amino acids: CASSQPSGLAGGTQYF. CDR3 nucleotides: TGCGCCAGCAGCCAACCCTCAGGACTAGCGGGCGGCACGCAGTATTTT.

This clone was seen once. The chain uses TRBV27 and TRBJ1-1; D is unresolved. The V end was cut by 3 bases, the J end by 4 bases, with 9 bases between. Germline CDR1 and CDR2: MNHEY and SMNVEV (reference sequence). The CDR3 has 13 residues. The CDR3 DNA is TGTGCCAGCAGTTTGGTACATGGCACTGAAGCTTTCTTT. Translated: CASSLVHGTEAFF.

This clone was detected only once. The chain has TRBV20-1 and TRBJ1-1, with TRBD1 as a possible D gene (5 bases). V was cut by 1 base and J by 9 bases, with 6 bases left in between. The CDR3 totals 10 residues. Germline CDR1 and CDR2: DFQATT and SNEGSKA (reference sequence). DNA of the CDR3: TGCAGTGCTAGAGGGGGCAAAGCTTTCTTT. It encodes CSARGGKAFF.

The V gene is TRBV4-2, the J gene TRBJ1-4, with D possibly TRBD1 on 5 matching bases. This CDR3 spans 14 amino acids. Germline V gene lookup returns CDR1 LGHNA and CDR2 YNFKEQ. The V end lost 8 bases, the J end lost 3 bases, and 13 bases lay between the germline ends. The CDR3 here is CASGPTDSNEKLFF. For the CDR3, the DNA is TGTGCCAGCGGGCCGACAGACTCTAATGAAAAACTGTTTTTT.

This clone is a singleton in its sample. The rearrangement links TRBV19 to TRBJ1-5; possibly TRBD1 for D (6 bases). Germline V lookup: CDR1 LNHDA, CDR2 SQIVND (reference sequence). The germline V and J ends were trimmed by 5 bases and 2 bases, with 19 bases remaining between them. This CDR3 region has 17 residues. CDR3 in DNA: TGTGCCAGTAGTCTCGGAAGGGGGTTGATGGGCAATCAGCCCCAGCATTTT. This sequence encodes CASSLGRGLMGNQPQHF.

This clone was observed a few times. The chain combines TRBV2 with TRBJ1-4; unclear D gene. The CDR3 consists of 14 residues. Germline V gene data show CDR1 as SNHLY and CDR2 as FYNNEI. With 6 bases removed from V and 5 bases from J, the gap between germline ends came to 13 bases. This CDR3 is CASSAGPRNEKLFF. The CDR3, as DNA: TGTGCCAGCAGCGCCGGACCGCGGAATGAAAAACTGTTTTTT.

The V call is TRBV6-5, the J call TRBJ1-2; D is possibly TRBD1 (5 bases). The V gene's germline CDR1 is MNHEY and CDR2 SVGAGI. V dropped 5 bases and J dropped 4 bases, with 11 bases sitting between them. The CDR3 sequence is 13 residues long. In DNA form, the CDR3 reads TGTGCCAGCAGTGAGCAGGGTACCTATGGCTACACCTTC. This encodes CASSEQGTYGYTF.

The chain couples TRBV28 to TRBJ1-6, with D unclear. The CDR3 is 12 amino acids. V was shortened by 6 bases and J by 7 bases, with 7 bases between the two germline ends. The germline CDR1 and CDR2 sequences are MDHEN and SYDVKM. In DNA form, the CDR3 reads TGTGCCAGCAGGGGGAACAATTCACCCCTCCACTTT. Translation gives CASRGNNSPLHF.

The V gene is TRBV5-4, the J gene TRBJ2-1; the D gene is possibly TRBD2 (6 bases). CDR1 is SGHNT and CDR2 is YYREEE in the germline V gene (reference sequence). The CDR3 has 16 amino acids. Deletions cut 0 bases from V and 6 bases from J, with 16 bases between. CDR3 protein: CASSLAASASINEQFF. The CDR3, as DNA: TGTGCCAGCAGCTTGGCGGCTAGCGCGTCAATCAATGAGCAGTTCTTC.

The table lists this clone with a count of one. V gene TRBV7-9 combines with J gene TRBJ1-3, with D hard to call. The J call could be wrong; TRBJ2-2 is a better fit for the DNA end. This CDR3 is 14 amino acids long. The germline V gene has CDR1 SEHNR and CDR2 FQNEAQ (reference sequence). DNA of the CDR3: TGTGCCAGCAGCTTAGACGGAAAAACCGGGGAGCTGTTTTTT. This codes for CASSLDGKTGELFF.

This clone has only one observation. The chain uses TRBV28 and TRBJ2-4, with D perhaps assigned TRBD1 or TRBD2 (6 bases each). V was shortened by 6 bases and J by 8 bases, with 20 bases between the two germline ends. The germline V gene encodes CDR1 MDHEN and CDR2 SYDVKM. CDR3 length: 15 amino acids. This chain's CDR3 is CASRSPGEAADIQYF. CDR3 sequence (DNA): TGTGCCAGCAGGTCTCCAGGGGAGGCGGCAGACATTCAGTACTTC.

This clone was seen just once. The chain is built from TRBV25-1 and TRBJ2-7, with 9 bases aligning to TRBD1. V lost 5 bases to trimming and J lost 0 bases; unmatched junction nucleotides: 11. This CDR3 contains 17 residues. In germline, CDR1 is MGHDK, CDR2 SYGVNS. The CDR3 DNA reads TGTGCCAGCAGTTCCGGAGGGACAGGGCCCACCTCCTACGAGCAGTACTTC. It encodes CASSSGGTGPTSYEQYF.

This clone has just a few counts. The chain combines TRBV5-8 with TRBJ2-1, with unresolved D. V gave up 3 bases and J gave up 0 bases, with 10 bases separating them. CDR1 and CDR2 (germline): SGHTS, YDEGEE. The CDR3 runs to 15 residues. The DNA for the CDR3 is TGTGCCAGCAGCTCTCAGGCCGGCTCCTACAATGAGCAGTTCTTC. Encoded protein: CASSSQAGSYNEQFF.

The chain employs TRBV21-1 and TRBJ2-7. TRBV21-1 is marked as a pseudogene. The CDR3 spans 15 residues. CDR3 DNA sequence: TGTGCCAGCAGGGAATTTGTACACGTGTTAGACGAGCAGTACTTC. This translates into CASREFVHVLDEQYF.

The V and J genes are TRBV28 and TRBJ1-1, with D perhaps matching TRBD1 (6 bases). The germline CDR1 and CDR2 sequences are MDHEN and SYDVKM. Trimming took 3 bases from V and 2 from J, leaving 16 bases between them. The CDR3 has 16 residues. CDR3 coding DNA: TGTGCCAGCAGTTTCCCCCGCCGGACAGATAACACTGAAGCTTTCTTT. It codes for CASSFPRRTDNTEAFF.

This rearrangement joins TRBV9 to TRBJ2-1, with a possible D match to TRBD2 (6 bases). There are 15 residues in the CDR3. CDR1 and CDR2 from the germline V gene are SGDLS and YYNGEE. Trimming removed 4 bases at V and 0 bases at J, with 11 bases between. CDR3 sequence (DNA): TGTGCCAGCAGCTCTCGGAGGGGCTCCTACAATGAGCAGTTCTTC. Translating it yields CASSSRRGSYNEQFF.

The J gene is TRBJ2-7, the V gene TRBV28; 9 bases fit TRBD2. This CDR3 is 16 amino acids long. The germline gives CDR1 MDHEN, CDR2 SYDVKM. With V trimmed by 3 bases and J by 2 bases, 8 bases remained unmatched. The DNA for the CDR3 is TGTGCCAGCAGTTTGGTAGCGGGAGCCTGGGCCTACGAGCAGTACTTC. It specifies CASSLVAGAWAYEQYF.

This chain joins TRBV4-1 and TRBJ2-7; 7 nucleotides line up with TRBD2. Germline V CDR1 and CDR2: MGHRA, YSYEKL. J lost 2 bases, V lost 8 bases, and 6 bases had no gene match. This CDR3 comprises 13 residues. CDR3 bases: TGCGCCAGCGGGGAGGGGTCCGCCTACGAGCAGTACTTC. Translation: CASGEGSAYEQYF.

The V gene is TRBV5-1, the J gene TRBJ2-1; 7 bases fit TRBD2. V shed 0 bases, J shed 1 base, and the junction held 4 bases outside the gene matches. CDR1 SGHRS and CDR2 YFSETQ come from the germline V gene. The CDR3 loop spans 16 amino acids. CDR3 in amino acids: CASSLVPAGSYNEQFF. CDR3 in DNA: TGCGCCAGCAGCTTGGTACCAGCGGGATCCTACAATGAGCAGTTCTTC.

The chain couples TRBV7-8 to TRBJ2-5; 7 nucleotides align to TRBD2. The end of the DNA is better explained by TRBJ2-7, so the J call may be wrong. The CDR3 sequence is 16 residues long. Germline-derived CDR1 and CDR2 are SGHVS and FQNEAQ. CDR3: CASSLARRGGVYEQYF. CDR3 nucleotides: TGTGCCAGCAGCTTAGCGAGAAGGGGAGGGGTCTACGAGCAGTACTTC.

This clone is a singleton in its sample. The CDR3, as DNA: TGTGCCAGCAGCTACGACAGAAGGTCCTATAATTCACCCCTCCACTTT. Encoded protein: CASSYDRRSYNSPLHF. J is TRBJ1-6 and V is TRBV6-6, with D perhaps TRBD1 (5 bases). Germline V CDR1 and CDR2: MNHNY, SVGAGI (reference sequence). The CDR3 is 16 amino acids. Trimming took off 6 bases at V and 1 base at J, with 13 bases between the two ends.

The CDR3 sequence: CASSFTFPLLAGYEQYF. The CDR3 nucleotides read TGTGCCAGCAGTTTTACCTTCCCCCTTCTAGCGGGATACGAGCAGTACTTC. This chain joins TRBV28 and TRBJ2-7; TRBD2 matches at 9 bases. The CDR3 runs to 17 residues. V lost 3 bases and J lost 4; bases outside the gene matches: 13. Germline V gene data show CDR1 as MDHEN and CDR2 as SYDVKM.

The gene calls are TRBV10-3 and TRBJ1-3; the D gene is possibly TRBD1 (5 bases). Trimming removed 4 bases from V and 0 bases from J, with 19 bases in between. The CDR3 totals 18 residues. In germline, CDR1 is ENHRY, CDR2 SYGVKD. CDR3 sequence (DNA): TGTGCCATCAGTGGGCCGGGGGAGAGAGGAAGCTCTGGAAACACCATATATTTT. This codes for CAISGPGERGSSGNTIYF.

V gene TRBV6-5 combines with J gene TRBJ2-7; the D is unclear. Trimming pared 5 bases from V and 4 bases from J, leaving 9 bases between. The CDR3 covers 12 residues. Germline values: CDR1 MNHEY, CDR2 SVGAGI. CDR3 DNA: TGTGCCAGCAGTGAATATGGATACGAGCAGTACTTC. This encodes CASSEYGYEQYF.

The V and J genes are TRBV4-1 and TRBJ2-2; 9 bases align to TRBD1. With 0 bases clipped from V and 5 bases from J, the junction kept 7 bases outside the gene matches. The CDR3 loop spans 17 amino acids. Germline CDR1 reads MGHRA; CDR2 reads YSYEKL. CDR3 DNA: TGCGCCAGCAGCCAAGAGGGGACAGGGCTTGGAACCGGGGAGCTGTTTTTT. This gives the protein CASSQEGTGLGTGELFF.

V usage is TRBV11-2 and J usage is TRBJ1-5; no reliable D call. The V end was cut by 0 bases, the J end by 0 bases, with 3 bases between. CDR3 size: 14 residues. Germline V CDR1 and CDR2: SGHAT, FQNNGV. Here the CDR3 reads CASSLEGSNQPQHF. Here the CDR3 DNA reads TGTGCCAGCAGCTTAGAGGGTAGCAATCAGCCCCAGCATTTT.

A few counts support this clone. The chain is built from TRBV10-3 and TRBJ2-7; 8 bases agree with TRBD1. There are 14 residues in the CDR3. Germline lookup yields CDR1 ENHRY and CDR2 SYGVKD. The ends lost 4 bases at V and 3 bases at J; junction bases unmatched: 5. In DNA form, the CDR3 reads TGTGCCATCAGTGGTGGACAGGGAGGCTACGAGCAGTACTTC. It yields the protein CAISGGQGGYEQYF.

The chain employs TRBV13 and TRBJ2-4, with D tentatively TRBD2 (5 bases). Deletions cut 2 bases from V and 3 bases from J, with 17 bases between. Germline-derived CDR1 and CDR2 are PRHDT and FYEKMQ (reference sequence). This CDR3 comprises 17 residues. CDR3 amino acids: CASSLQEEGLVKNIQYF. The CDR3 DNA reads as TGTGCCAGCAGCTTACAGGAGGAAGGGCTAGTCAAAAACATTCAGTACTTC.